A single sample gave rise to the 11 T cell receptor beta chains below, sequenced in a study of Ad26.COV2.S vaccination and SARS-CoV-2 variants. The assay was immunoSEQ multiplex PCR, and TCRdb's table has in-frame clones only and misses some. Here the sample spans about 350,000 clones, about 90% being singletons. The sample was peripheral blood, taken after recovery from COVID-19. Receptors were obtained from a human donor who had recovered from COVID-19.

This clone was observed many times. V usage is TRBV15 and J usage is TRBJ1-5; the D is unclear. The V gene's germline CDR1 is LNHNV and CDR2 YYDKDF (reference sequence). The V gene lost 1 base and the J gene lost 4 bases, with 11 bases spanning the gap. The CDR3 extends over 15 amino acids. The CDR3, as DNA: TGTGCCACCAGCAGAGGGCATGGCAAAAATCAGCCCCAGCATTTT. Translated: CATSRGHGKNQPQHF.

The chain recombines TRBV29-1 with TRBJ2-2; the match to TRBD1 covers 8 bases. V was clipped by 5 bases and J by 0 bases; unmatched bases: 11. The CDR3 extends over 17 amino acids. Germline CDR1 and CDR2: SQVTM and ANQGSEA. CDR3 region: CSVNPLGTGANTGELFF. The DNA of the CDR3 is TGCAGCGTTAACCCCCTCGGGACAGGAGCGAACACCGGGGAGCTGTTTTTT.

The V and J genes are TRBV12-3 or TRBV12-4 and TRBJ1-2, with D unclear. The CDR3 has 13 residues. Trimming took 6 bases from V and 0 from J, leaving 8 bases between them. CDR3 nucleotides: TGTGCCAGCAGCTTCACCGCTAACTATGGCTACACCTTC. Its translation is CASSFTANYGYTF.

The genes are TRBV6-2 or TRBV6-3 and TRBJ2-5; weak D call: TRBD1 (5 bases). Germline-derived CDR1 and CDR2 are MNHEY and SVGEGT. The CDR3 runs 14 residues. V gave up 0 bases and J gave up 9 bases, with 14 bases separating them. This CDR3 is CASSYSSGLLSQYF. DNA of the CDR3: TGTGCCAGCAGTTACTCGTCAGGGTTGCTGTCCCAGTACTTC.

V usage is TRBV6-5 and J usage is TRBJ1-1; 10 bases agree with TRBD1. Germline CDR1 MNHEY, CDR2 SVGAGI. CDR3 length: 13 amino acids. J was trimmed by 5 bases and V by 6 bases; bases with no gene match: 3. The CDR3 sequence: CASRGQGRTEAFF. CDR3 nucleotide sequence: TGTGCCAGCAGGGGACAGGGGAGGACTGAAGCTTTCTTT.

This chain uses TRBV4-3 with TRBJ1-4, with a possible D match to TRBD1 (6 bases). The ends were cut back, 4 bases at V and 9 bases at J, with 18 bases in the middle. Germline V gene lookup returns CDR1 LGHNA and CDR2 YSLEER. The length of the CDR3 is 15 residues. The CDR3: CASSPRGGGGQKLFF. DNA for the CDR3: TGCGCCAGCAGCCCCAGGGGAGGGGGAGGCCAAAAACTGTTTTTT.

The chain is built from TRBV21-1 and TRBJ1-1. TRBV21-1 is a known pseudogene. This CDR3 spans 12 amino acids. The CDR3 spells CASSPEDTEAFF. As DNA, the CDR3 is TGTGCCAGCAGCCCCGAGGACACTGAAGCTTTCTTT.

This clone was found once. The chain has TRBV7-9 and TRBJ1-1; D not resolved. The CDR3 length is 12 residues. Germline assignment: CDR1 SEHNR and CDR2 FQNEAQ (reference sequence). The V end lost 5 bases, the J end lost 1 base, and 5 bases lay between the germline ends. DNA of the CDR3: TGTGCCAGCAGCATAACGAACACTGAAGCTTTCTTT. It codes for CASSITNTEAFF.

The genes are TRBV4-1 and TRBJ2-3, with unresolved D. The CDR3 length is 11 residues. The germline V gene encodes CDR1 MGHRA and CDR2 YSYEKL. V was shortened by 6 bases and J by 2 bases, with 3 bases between the two germline ends. CDR3 protein: CASSFTDTQYF. DNA of the CDR3: TGCGCCAGCAGTTTCACAGATACGCAGTATTTT.

The chain links TRBV5-4 to TRBJ1-2; tentative D call: TRBD1 (6 bases). The V gene's germline CDR1 is SGHNT and CDR2 YYREEE (reference sequence). The V end lost 4 bases, the J end lost 8 bases, and 18 bases lay between the germline ends. CDR3 size: 14 residues. The CDR3 DNA sequence: TGTGCCAGCAGCCAAGGACAGAAATGGTTGGGCTACACCTTC. Its protein is CASSQGQKWLGYTF.

The J gene is TRBJ1-1, the V gene TRBV7-9, with 8 bases aligning to TRBD1. The germline V gene has CDR1 SEHNR and CDR2 FQNEAQ (reference sequence). CDR3 length: 16 amino acids. The J segment lost 3 bases and the V segment lost 2 bases, leaving 8 bases of the junction unmatched. CDR3 nucleotides: TGTGCCAGCAGCTTAAGCCTGGGACAGGCCGACACTGAAGCTTTCTTT. Translated: CASSLSLGQADTEAFF.